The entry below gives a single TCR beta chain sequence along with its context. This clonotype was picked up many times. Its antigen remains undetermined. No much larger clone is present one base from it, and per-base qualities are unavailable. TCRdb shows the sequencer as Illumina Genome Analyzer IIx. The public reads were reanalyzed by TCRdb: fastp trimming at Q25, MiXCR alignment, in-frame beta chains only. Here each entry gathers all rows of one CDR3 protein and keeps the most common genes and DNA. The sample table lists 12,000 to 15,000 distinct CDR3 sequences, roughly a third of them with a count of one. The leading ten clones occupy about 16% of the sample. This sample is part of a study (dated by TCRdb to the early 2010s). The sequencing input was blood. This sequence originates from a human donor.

Read as DNA, the sequence is TGTGCCTGGAGTGTAATGGCAGGGTACAGCTATGGCTACACCTTC. This sequence encodes CAWSVMAGYSYGYTF. The rearranged chain carries TRBV30 and TRBJ1-2; 5 matching bases give a weak D call of TRBD1. V is cut by 0 bases and J by 4 bases, and the space between the germline ends is 15 bases. For CDR1 and CDR2, the germline V gene (reference sequence) lists GTSNPN and SVGIG. The CDR3 runs 15 residues from the cysteine to the phenylalanine. Just CDR3 DNA is preserved here, 45 bases in frame from base 1. Beyond the CDR3, the reference TRBV30 and TRBJ1-2 genes provide the residues; the full variable domain reads: SQTIHQWPATLVQPVGSPLSLECTVEGTSNPNLYWYRQAAGRGLQLLFYSVGIGQISSEVPQNLSASRPQDRQFILSSKKLLLSDSGFYLCAWSVMAGYSYGYTFGSGTRLTVV.